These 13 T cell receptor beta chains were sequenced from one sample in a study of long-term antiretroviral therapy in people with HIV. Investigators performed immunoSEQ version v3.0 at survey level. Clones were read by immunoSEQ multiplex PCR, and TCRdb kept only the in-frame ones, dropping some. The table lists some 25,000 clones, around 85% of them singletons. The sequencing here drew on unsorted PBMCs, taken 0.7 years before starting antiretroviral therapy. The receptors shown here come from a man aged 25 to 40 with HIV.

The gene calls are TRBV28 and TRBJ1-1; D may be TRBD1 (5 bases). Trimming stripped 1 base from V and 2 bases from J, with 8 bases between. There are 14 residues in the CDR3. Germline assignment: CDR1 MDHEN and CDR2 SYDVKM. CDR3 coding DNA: TGTGCCAGCAGTTTATTGGGGGGAAACACTGAAGCTTTCTTT. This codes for CASSLLGGNTEAFF.

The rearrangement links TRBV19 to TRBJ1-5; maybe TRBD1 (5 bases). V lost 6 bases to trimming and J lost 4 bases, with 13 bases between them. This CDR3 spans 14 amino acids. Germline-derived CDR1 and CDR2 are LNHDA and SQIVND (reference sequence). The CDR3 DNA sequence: TGTGCCAGTAGACAAAATCAGGGTAATCAGCCCCAGCATTTT. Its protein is CASRQNQGNQPQHF. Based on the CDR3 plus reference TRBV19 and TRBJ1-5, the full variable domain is DGGITQSPKYLFRKEGQNVTLSCEQNLNHDAMYWYRQDPGQGLRLIYYSQIVNDFQKGDIAEGYSVSREKKESFPLTVTSAQKNPTAFYLCASRQNQGNQPQHFGDGTRLSIL.

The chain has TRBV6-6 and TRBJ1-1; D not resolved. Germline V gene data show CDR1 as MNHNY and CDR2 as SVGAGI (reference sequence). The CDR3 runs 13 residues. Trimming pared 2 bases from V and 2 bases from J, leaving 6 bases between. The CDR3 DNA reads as TGTGCCAGCAGTTACGAGGGAAACACTGAAGCTTTCTTT. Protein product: CASSYEGNTEAFF.

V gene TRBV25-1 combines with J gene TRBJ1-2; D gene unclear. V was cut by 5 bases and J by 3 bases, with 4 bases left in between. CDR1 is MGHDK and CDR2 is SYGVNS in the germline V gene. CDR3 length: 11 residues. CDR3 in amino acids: CASSSDYGYTF. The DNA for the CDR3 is TGTGCCAGCAGTTCGGACTATGGCTACACCTTC.

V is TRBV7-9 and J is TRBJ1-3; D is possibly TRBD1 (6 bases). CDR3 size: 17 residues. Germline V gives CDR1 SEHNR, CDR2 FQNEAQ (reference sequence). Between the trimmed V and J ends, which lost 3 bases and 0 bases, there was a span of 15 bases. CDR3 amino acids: CASSFTSRDISGNTIYF. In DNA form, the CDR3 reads TGTGCCAGCAGCTTCACCTCACGGGACATCTCTGGAAACACCATATATTTT.

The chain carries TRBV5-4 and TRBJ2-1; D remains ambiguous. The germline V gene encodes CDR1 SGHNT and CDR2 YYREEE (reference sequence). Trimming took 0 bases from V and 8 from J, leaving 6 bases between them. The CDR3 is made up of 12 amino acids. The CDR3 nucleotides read TGTGCCAGCAGCTTGGTCCAGCATGAGCAGTTCTTC. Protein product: CASSLVQHEQFF.

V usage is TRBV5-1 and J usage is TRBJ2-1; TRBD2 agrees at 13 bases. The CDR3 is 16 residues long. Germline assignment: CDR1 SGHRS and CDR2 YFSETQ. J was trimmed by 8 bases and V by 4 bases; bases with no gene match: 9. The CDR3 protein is CASSARLAGGGDEQFF. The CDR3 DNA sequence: TGCGCCAGCAGCGCCAGACTAGCGGGGGGCGGGGATGAGCAGTTCTTC.

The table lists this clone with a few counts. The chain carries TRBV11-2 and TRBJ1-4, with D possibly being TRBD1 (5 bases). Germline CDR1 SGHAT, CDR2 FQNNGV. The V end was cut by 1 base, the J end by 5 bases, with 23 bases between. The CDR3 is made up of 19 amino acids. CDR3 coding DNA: TGTGCCAGCAGCTTAGTGGGTGGGCCAGGGAGGGGCCCCAATGAAAAACTGTTTTTT. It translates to CASSLVGGPGRGPNEKLFF.

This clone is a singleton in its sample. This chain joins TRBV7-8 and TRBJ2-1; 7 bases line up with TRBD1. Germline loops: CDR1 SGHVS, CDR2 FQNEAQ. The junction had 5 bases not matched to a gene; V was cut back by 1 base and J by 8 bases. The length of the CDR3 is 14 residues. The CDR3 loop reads CASSLEEGAHEQFF. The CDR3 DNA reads TGTGCCAGCAGCTTAGAAGAGGGGGCCCATGAGCAGTTCTTC.

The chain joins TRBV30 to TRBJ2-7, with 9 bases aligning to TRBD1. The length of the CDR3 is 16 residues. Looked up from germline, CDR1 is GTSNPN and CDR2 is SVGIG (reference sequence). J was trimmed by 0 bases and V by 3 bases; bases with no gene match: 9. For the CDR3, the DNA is TGTGCCTGGAGCGGTGCTGCGACAGGGGGCTCCTACGAGCAGTACTTC. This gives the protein CAWSGAATGGSYEQYF. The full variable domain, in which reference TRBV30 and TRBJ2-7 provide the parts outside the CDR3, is SQTIHQWPATLVQPVGSPLSLECTVEGTSNPNLYWYRQAAGRGLQLLFYSVGIGQISSEVPQNLSASRPQDRQFILSSKKLLLSDSGFYLCAWSGAATGGSYEQYFGPGTRLTVT.

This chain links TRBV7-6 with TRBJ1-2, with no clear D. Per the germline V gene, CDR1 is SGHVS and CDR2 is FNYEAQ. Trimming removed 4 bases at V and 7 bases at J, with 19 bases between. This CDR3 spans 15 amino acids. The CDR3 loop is CASSSLAGRSGGYTF. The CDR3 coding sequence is TGTGCCAGCAGCTCGCTTGCTGGGAGGTCGGGTGGCTACACCTTC.

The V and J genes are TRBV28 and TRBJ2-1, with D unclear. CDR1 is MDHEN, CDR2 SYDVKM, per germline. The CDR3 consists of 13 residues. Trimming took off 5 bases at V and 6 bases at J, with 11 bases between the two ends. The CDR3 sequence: CASSAPEPNEQFF. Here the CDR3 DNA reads TGTGCCAGCAGTGCTCCGGAACCCAATGAGCAGTTCTTC.

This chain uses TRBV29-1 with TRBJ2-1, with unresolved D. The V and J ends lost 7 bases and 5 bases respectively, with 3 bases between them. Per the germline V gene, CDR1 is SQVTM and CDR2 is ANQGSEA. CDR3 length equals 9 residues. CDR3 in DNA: TGCAGCGCTAACAATGAGCAGTTCTTC. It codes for CSANNEQFF.